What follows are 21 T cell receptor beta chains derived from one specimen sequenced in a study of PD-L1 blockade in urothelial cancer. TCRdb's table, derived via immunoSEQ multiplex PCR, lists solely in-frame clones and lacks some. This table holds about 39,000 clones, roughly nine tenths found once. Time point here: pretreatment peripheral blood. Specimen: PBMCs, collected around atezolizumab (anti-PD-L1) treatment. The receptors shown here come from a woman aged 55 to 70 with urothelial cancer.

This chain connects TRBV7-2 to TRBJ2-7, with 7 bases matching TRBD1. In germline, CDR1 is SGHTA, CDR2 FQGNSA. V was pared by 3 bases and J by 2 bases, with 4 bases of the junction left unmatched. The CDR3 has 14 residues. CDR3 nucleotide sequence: TGTGCCAGCAGCTTCTTTGACAGGGCCTACGAGCAGTACTTC. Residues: CASSFFDRAYEQYF. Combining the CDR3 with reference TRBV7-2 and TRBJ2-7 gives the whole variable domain GAGVSQSPSNKVTEKGKDVELRCDPISGHTALYWYRQSLGQGLEFLIYFQGNSAPDKSGLPSDRFSAERTGGSVSTLTIQRTQQEDSAVYLCASSFFDRAYEQYFGPGTRLTVT.

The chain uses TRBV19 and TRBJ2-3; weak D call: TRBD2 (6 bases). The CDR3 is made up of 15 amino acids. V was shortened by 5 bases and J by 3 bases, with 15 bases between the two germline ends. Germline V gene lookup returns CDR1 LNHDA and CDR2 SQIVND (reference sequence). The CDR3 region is CASSPYRGYTDTQYF. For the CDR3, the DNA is TGTGCCAGTAGTCCCTACCGGGGGTATACAGATACGCAGTATTTT.

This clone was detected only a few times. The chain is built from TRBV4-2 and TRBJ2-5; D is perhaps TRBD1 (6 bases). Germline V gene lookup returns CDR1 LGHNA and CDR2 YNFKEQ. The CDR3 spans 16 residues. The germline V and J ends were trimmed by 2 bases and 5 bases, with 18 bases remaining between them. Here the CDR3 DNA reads TGTGCCAGCAGCCAAACAGCATTAACAGGGCCGGAGACCCAGTACTTC. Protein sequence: CASSQTALTGPETQYF.

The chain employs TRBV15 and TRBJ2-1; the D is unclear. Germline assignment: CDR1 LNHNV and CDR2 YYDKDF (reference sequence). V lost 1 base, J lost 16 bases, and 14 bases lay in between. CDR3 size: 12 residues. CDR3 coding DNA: TGTGCCACCAGCAGAGTCTCCCCGGTTTTATTCTTC. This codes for CATSRVSPVLFF.

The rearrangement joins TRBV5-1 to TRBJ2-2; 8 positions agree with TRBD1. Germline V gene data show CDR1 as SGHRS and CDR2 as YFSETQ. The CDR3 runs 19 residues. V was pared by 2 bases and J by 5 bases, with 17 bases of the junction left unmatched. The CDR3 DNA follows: TGCGCCAGCAGCTTCGGGACAGGAGAATCATCACCCTCAACCGGGGAGCTGTTTTTT. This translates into CASSFGTGESSPSTGELFF.

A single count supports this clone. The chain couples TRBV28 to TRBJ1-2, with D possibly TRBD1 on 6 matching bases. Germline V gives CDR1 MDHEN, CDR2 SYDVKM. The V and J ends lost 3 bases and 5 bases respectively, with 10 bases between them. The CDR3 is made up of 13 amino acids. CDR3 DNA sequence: TGTGCCAGCAGTTTGACAGGTCCTTATGGCTACACCTTC. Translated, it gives CASSLTGPYGYTF.

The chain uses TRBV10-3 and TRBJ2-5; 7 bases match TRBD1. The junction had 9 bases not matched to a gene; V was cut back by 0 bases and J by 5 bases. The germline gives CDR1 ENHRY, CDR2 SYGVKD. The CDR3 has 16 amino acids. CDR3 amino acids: CAISESGDRVFETQYF. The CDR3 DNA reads TGTGCCATCAGTGAGTCAGGTGACAGGGTATTCGAGACCCAGTACTTC.

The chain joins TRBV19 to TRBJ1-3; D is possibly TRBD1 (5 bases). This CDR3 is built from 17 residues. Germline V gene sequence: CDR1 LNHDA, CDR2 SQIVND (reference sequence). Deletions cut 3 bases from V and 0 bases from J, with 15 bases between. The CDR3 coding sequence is TGTGCCAGTAGTATCCCCGGACACGCGAGCTCTGGAAACACCATATATTTT. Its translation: CASSIPGHASSGNTIYF.

The CDR3 DNA reads TGTGCCAGAAGCTTAAGGGGTCCCTACGAGCAGTACTTC. It yields the protein CARSLRGPYEQYF. This sequence joins TRBV7-5 and TRBJ2-7; TRBD1, as called in the table, went unchecked against the DNA. TRBV7-5 is deemed a pseudogene. CDR3 length: 13 amino acids.

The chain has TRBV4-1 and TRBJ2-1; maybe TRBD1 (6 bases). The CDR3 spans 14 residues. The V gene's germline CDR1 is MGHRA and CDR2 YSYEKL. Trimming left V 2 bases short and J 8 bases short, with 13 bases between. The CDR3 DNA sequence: TGCGCCAGCAGCCAACAGGGGCGAGCGGATGAGCAGTTCTTC. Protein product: CASSQQGRADEQFF.

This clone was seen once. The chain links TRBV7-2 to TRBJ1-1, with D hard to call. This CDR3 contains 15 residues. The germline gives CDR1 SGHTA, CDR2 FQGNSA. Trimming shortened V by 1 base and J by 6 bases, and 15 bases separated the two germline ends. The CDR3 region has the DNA TGTGCCAGCAGCTTAGAACCTTCGGGGTGGCCTGAAGCTTTCTTT. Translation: CASSLEPSGWPEAFF. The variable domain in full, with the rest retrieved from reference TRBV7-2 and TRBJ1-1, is GAGVSQSPSNKVTEKGKDVELRCDPISGHTALYWYRQSLGQGLEFLIYFQGNSAPDKSGLPSDRFSAERTGGSVSTLTIQRTQQEDSAVYLCASSLEPSGWPEAFFGQGTRLTVV.

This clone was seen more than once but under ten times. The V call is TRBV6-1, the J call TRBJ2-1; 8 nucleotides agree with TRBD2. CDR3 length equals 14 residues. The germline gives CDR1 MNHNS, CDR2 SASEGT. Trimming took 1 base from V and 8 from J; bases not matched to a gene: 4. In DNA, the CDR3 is TGTGCCAGCAGTGAAGGCCCTAGCGGGTATGAGCAGTTCTTC. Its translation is CASSEGPSGYEQFF.

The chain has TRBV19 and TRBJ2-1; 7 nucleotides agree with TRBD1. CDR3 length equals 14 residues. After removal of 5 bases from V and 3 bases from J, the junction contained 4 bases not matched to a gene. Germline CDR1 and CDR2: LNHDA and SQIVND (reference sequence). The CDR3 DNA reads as TGTGCCAGTAGTCTAGGACAGGACTACAATGAGCAGTTCTTC. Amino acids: CASSLGQDYNEQFF.

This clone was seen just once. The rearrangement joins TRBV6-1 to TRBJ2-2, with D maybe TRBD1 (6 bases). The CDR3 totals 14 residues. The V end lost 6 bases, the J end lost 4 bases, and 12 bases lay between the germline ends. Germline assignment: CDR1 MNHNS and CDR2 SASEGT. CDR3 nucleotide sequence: TGTGCCAGCAGCAGGGGCAGCCTCACCGGGGAGCTGTTTTTT. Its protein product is CASSRGSLTGELFF.

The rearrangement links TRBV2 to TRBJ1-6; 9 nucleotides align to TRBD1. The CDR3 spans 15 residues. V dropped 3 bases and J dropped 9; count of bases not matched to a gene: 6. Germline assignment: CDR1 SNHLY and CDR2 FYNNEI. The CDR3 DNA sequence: TGTGCCAGCAGTGATCGGGACAGGGCGGTTTCACCCCTCCACTTT. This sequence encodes CASSDRDRAVSPLHF.

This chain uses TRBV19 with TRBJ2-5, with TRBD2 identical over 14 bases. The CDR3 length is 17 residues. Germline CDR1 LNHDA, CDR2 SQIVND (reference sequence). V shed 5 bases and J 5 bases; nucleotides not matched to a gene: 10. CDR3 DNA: TGTGCCAGTAGTCCTAGCCGACTAGCGGGAGGGAGGGAGACCCAGTACTTC. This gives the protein CASSPSRLAGGRETQYF.

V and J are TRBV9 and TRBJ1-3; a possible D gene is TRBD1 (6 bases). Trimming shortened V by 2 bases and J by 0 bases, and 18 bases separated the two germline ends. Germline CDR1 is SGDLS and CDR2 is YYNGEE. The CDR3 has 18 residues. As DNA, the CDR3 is TGTGCCAGCAGCGTTCGACCACGGACAGTCCTCTCTGGAAACACCATATATTTT. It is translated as CASSVRPRTVLSGNTIYF.

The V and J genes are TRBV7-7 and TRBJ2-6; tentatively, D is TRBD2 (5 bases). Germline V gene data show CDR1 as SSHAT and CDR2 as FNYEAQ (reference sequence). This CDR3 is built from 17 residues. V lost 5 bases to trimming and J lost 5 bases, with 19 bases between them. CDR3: CASSEGVPQSRANVLTF. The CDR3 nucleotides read TGTGCCAGCAGCGAGGGAGTGCCACAAAGTCGGGCCAACGTCCTGACTTTC.

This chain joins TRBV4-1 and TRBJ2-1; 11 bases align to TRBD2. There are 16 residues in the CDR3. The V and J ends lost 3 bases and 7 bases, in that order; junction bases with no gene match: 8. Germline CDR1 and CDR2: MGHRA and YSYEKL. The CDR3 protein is CASSHTGTSGWNEQFF. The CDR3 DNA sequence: TGCGCCAGCAGCCACACCGGGACTAGCGGTTGGAATGAGCAGTTCTTC.

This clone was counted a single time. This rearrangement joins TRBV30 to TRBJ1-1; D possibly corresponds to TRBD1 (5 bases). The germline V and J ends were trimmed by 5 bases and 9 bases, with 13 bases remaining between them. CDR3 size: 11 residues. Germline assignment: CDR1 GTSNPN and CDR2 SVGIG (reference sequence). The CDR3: CAWDSGGKAFF. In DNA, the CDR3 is TGTGCCTGGGACAGCGGGGGAAAAGCTTTCTTT.

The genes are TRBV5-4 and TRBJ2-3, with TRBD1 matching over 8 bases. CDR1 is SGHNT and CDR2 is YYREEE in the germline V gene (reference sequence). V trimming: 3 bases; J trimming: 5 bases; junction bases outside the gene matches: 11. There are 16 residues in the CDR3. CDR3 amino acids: CASSSGGTGFIDTQYF. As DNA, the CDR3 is TGTGCCAGCAGCTCTGGGGGGACAGGATTTATAGATACGCAGTATTTT. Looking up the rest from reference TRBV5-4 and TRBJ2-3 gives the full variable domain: ETGVTQSPTHLIKTRGQQVTLRCSSQSGHNTVSWYQQALGQGPQFIFQYYREEENGRGNFPPRFSGLQFPNYSSELNVNALELDDSALYLCASSSGGTGFIDTQYFGPGTRLTVL.